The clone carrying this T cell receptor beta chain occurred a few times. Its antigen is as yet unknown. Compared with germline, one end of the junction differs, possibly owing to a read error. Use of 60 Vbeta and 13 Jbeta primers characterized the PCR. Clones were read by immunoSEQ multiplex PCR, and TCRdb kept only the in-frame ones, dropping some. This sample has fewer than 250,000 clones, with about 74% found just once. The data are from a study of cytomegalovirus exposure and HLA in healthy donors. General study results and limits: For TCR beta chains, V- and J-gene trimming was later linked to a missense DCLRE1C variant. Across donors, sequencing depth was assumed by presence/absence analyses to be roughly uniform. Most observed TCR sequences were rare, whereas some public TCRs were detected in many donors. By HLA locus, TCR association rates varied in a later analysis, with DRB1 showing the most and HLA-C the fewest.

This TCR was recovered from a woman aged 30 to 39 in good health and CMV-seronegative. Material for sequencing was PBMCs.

The CDR3 spells CTSGSRADTQYF. The CDR3 DNA sequence: TGTACTAGCGGGAGTCGAGCGGATACGCAGTATTTT. The chain is built from TRBV23-1 and TRBJ2-3, with 11 bases lining up with TRBD2. TRBV23-1 is given ORF status, its function remaining uncertain. This CDR3 spans 12 amino acids.